Each of the 28 T cell receptor beta chains below was sequenced from the same sample in a study of vaccination effects on CD4 cells after COVID-19. Their recognized antigens are unknown. The method was immunoSEQ multiplex PCR; TCRdb's version includes in-frame clones alone and lacks a portion of them. The table includes around 30,000 clones, roughly two thirds detected once. Before sequencing, viral peptide pools were used by the ViraFEST assay to expand antigen-specific CD4+ T cells. Isolation of CD4+ T cells took place after approximately ten days of culture. The sequencing here drew on CD4+ T cells from PBMCs cultured with HCoV-229E spike peptides, taken before COVID-19 vaccination. These receptors were taken from a human donor who received a COVID-19 vaccine.

The chain couples TRBV7-2 to TRBJ2-5, with TRBD1 as a possible D gene (5 bases). This CDR3 spans 16 amino acids. V shed 1 base and J shed 4 bases, with 16 bases lying between them. Germline V gene sequence: CDR1 SGHTA, CDR2 FQGNSA. The CDR3 sequence: CASSLVWTRGSETQYF. The CDR3 DNA sequence: TGTGCCAGCAGCTTAGTCTGGACAAGGGGCTCAGAGACCCAGTACTTC.

V usage is TRBV4-2 and J usage is TRBJ2-5; 10 nucleotides match TRBD2. The V and J ends lost 1 base and 7 bases, in that order; junction bases with no gene match: 12. CDR3 length: 17 residues. Germline CDR1 reads LGHNA; CDR2 reads YNFKEQ. The CDR3 is CASSQGSSGGAWGTQYF. Here the CDR3 DNA reads TGTGCCAGCAGCCAAGGTTCTAGCGGGGGCGCGTGGGGGACCCAGTACTTC.

The genes are TRBV2 and TRBJ2-1; D assignment may be TRBD1 or TRBD2 (6 bases each). CDR1 and CDR2 from the germline V gene are SNHLY and FYNNEI. The CDR3 spans 12 residues. V was clipped by 8 bases and J by 7 bases, with 12 bases between them. The CDR3 reads CASSWGANEQFF. DNA for the CDR3: TGTGCCAGCTCCTGGGGGGCAAATGAGCAGTTCTTC.

The V and J genes are TRBV4-1 and TRBJ2-2; D unresolved. Germline CDR1 is MGHRA and CDR2 is YSYEKL. The CDR3 has 14 residues. The V and J ends lost 4 bases and 2 bases respectively, with 8 bases between them. Here the CDR3 reads CASSPHYNTGELFF. CDR3 bases: TGCGCCAGCAGCCCCCATTATAACACCGGGGAGCTGTTTTTT.

A few counts support this clone. This chain joins TRBV18 and TRBJ1-1, with TRBD1 matching over 7 bases. Trimming at V came to 6 bases and at J to 6 bases, leaving 7 bases not matched to a gene. Per the germline V gene, CDR1 is KGHSH and CDR2 is LQKENI. The CDR3 covers 13 residues. The DNA of the CDR3 is TGTGCCAGCTCCCTTGACAGGGATTCTGAAGCTTTCTTT. Translating gives CASSLDRDSEAFF.

The chain employs TRBV24-1 and TRBJ1-2, with D perhaps matching TRBD1 (5 bases). Trimming took 5 bases from V and 3 from J, leaving 12 bases between them. CDR3 size: 14 residues. Germline loops: CDR1 KGHDR, CDR2 SFDVKD. The CDR3 region has the DNA TGTGCCACCAGTGCTGGTGGGGGTGACTATGGCTACACCTTC. Translating gives CATSAGGGDYGYTF.

V and J are TRBV18 and TRBJ2-3; 8 bases are shared with TRBD2. V lost 4 bases, J lost 4 bases, and 1 base stayed unmatched. Looked up from germline, CDR1 is KGHSH and CDR2 is LQKENI. The CDR3 extends over 13 amino acids. The CDR3 sequence: CASSLLAADTQYF. DNA of the CDR3: TGTGCCAGCTCACTACTAGCGGCAGATACGCAGTATTTT.

This clone was seen a handful of times. The genes are TRBV6-2 or TRBV6-3 and TRBJ2-1; D is perhaps TRBD2 (5 bases). CDR3 length equals 17 residues. Germline V CDR1 and CDR2: MNHEY, SVGEGT. Trimming pared 2 bases from V and 5 bases from J, leaving 19 bases between. The CDR3 spells CASSYPVRWRVHNEQFF. Written as DNA, the CDR3 is TGTGCCAGCAGTTACCCAGTTCGTTGGCGGGTACACAATGAGCAGTTCTTC.

V gene TRBV3-1 (or the pseudogene TRBV3-2) combines with J gene TRBJ1-2, with 7 bases fitting TRBD1. With 4 bases clipped from V and 8 bases from J, the junction kept 7 bases outside the gene matches. This CDR3 spans 13 amino acids. CDR1 is LGHDT and CDR2 is YNNKEL in the germline V gene (reference sequence). For the CDR3, the DNA is TGTGCCAGCAGCCTAGGGACAGCTAAGGGCTACACCTTC. Translated: CASSLGTAKGYTF.

This sequence joins TRBV18 and TRBJ2-3; either TRBD1 or TRBD2 may fit D (5 bases each). The CDR3 is made up of 14 amino acids. Per germline, CDR1 KGHSH and CDR2 LQKENI. Trimming removed 5 bases at V and 4 bases at J, with 13 bases between. CDR3 sequence (DNA): TGTGCCAGCTCAGCTATTGGGGGAGCAGATACGCAGTATTTT. It encodes CASSAIGGADTQYF.

This clone was seen many times. The chain carries TRBV7-9 and TRBJ2-3; no clear D. This CDR3 is 17 amino acids long. V lost 4 bases, J lost 2 bases, and 19 bases lay in between. The germline CDR1 and CDR2 sequences are SEHNR and FQNEAQ (reference sequence). The CDR3 DNA reads TGTGCCAGCAGCTCCTCGCTGGTCCTGCTTAACACAGATACGCAGTATTTT. The encoded protein is CASSSSLVLLNTDTQYF.

The V gene is TRBV5-6, the J gene TRBJ1-4, with no clear D. The CDR3 runs 14 residues. Per germline, CDR1 SGHDT and CDR2 YYEEEE. The germline V and J ends were trimmed by 2 bases and 8 bases, with 13 bases remaining between them. CDR3 nucleotides: TGTGCCAGCAGCTTTCTGGGGAGGTCGGAAAAACTGTTTTTT. Its protein product is CASSFLGRSEKLFF.

The DNA for the CDR3 is TGTGCCAGCAGCGTTCGTGGAGATCAGAACACCGGGGAGCTGTTTTTT. Amino acid sequence: CASSVRGDQNTGELFF. This chain joins TRBV9 and TRBJ2-2; no clear D. The CDR3 runs to 16 residues. V was trimmed by 2 bases and J by 1 base, leaving 12 bases between them. Germline values: CDR1 SGDLS, CDR2 YYNGEE.

The chain recombines TRBV7-8 with TRBJ2-3; maybe TRBD2 (7 bases). The CDR3 consists of 16 residues. Germline CDR1 reads SGHVS; CDR2 reads FQNEAQ. V dropped 4 bases and J dropped 2 bases, with 16 bases sitting between them. CDR3 sequence reads: CASSSRQRGHTDTQYF. As DNA, the CDR3 is TGTGCCAGCAGCTCCCGCCAGCGGGGACACACAGATACGCAGTATTTT.

By its share, this clone is medium-sized. This chain connects TRBV7-2 to TRBJ1-1; D is unresolved. The CDR3 is made up of 13 amino acids. Trimming removed 1 base at V and 9 bases at J, with 12 bases between. CDR1 and CDR2 from the germline V gene are SGHTA and FQGNSA. CDR3 DNA: TGTGCCAGCAGCTTAGAACAGAATCAACAAGCTTTCTTT. Amino acids: CASSLEQNQQAFF.

The J gene is TRBJ1-6, the V gene TRBV19, with D tentatively TRBD1 (6 bases). The length of the CDR3 is 16 residues. Germline CDR1 LNHDA, CDR2 SQIVND (reference sequence). Trimming removed 6 bases at V and 7 bases at J, with 19 bases between. The DNA for the CDR3 is TGTGCCAGTAGACCGATTTTCACAGGGCCAAATTCACCCCTCCACTTT. Protein product: CASRPIFTGPNSPLHF.

This clone was picked up one time. This chain connects TRBV2 to TRBJ2-7; weak D call: TRBD2 (6 bases). The V gene's germline CDR1 is SNHLY and CDR2 FYNNEI. Trimming pared 0 bases from V and 7 bases from J, leaving 19 bases between. The CDR3 contains 16 residues. The CDR3 DNA reads as TGTGCCAGCAGTGAAGCGCGGGCTATCTCCGCGGGGGAGCAGTACTTC. Its translation: CASSEARAISAGEQYF.

The chain is built from TRBV5-5 and TRBJ1-4; TRBD1 aligns across 11 bases. V shed 5 bases and J 8 bases; nucleotides not matched to a gene: 5. CDR3 length: 14 amino acids. Per germline, CDR1 SGHKS and CDR2 YYEKEE (reference sequence). The CDR3: CASSSGTGGEKLFF. The DNA of the CDR3 is TGTGCCAGCAGTTCCGGGACAGGGGGGGAAAAACTGTTTTTT. The complete variable domain, with remaining parts taken from reference TRBV5-5 and TRBJ1-4, reads DAGVTQSPTHLIKTRGQQVTLRCSPISGHKSVSWYQQVLGQGPQFIFQYYEKEERGRGNFPDRFSARQFPNYSSELNVNALLLGDSALYLCASSSGTGGEKLFFGSGTQLSVL.

The rearrangement links TRBV25-1 to TRBJ2-1, with 9 bases fitting TRBD2. This CDR3 is built from 12 residues. The trim removed 3 bases at V and 12 bases at J, leaving 3 bases unmatched. Germline V gene data show CDR1 as MGHDK and CDR2 as SYGVNS. The CDR3 sequence: CASSDLAGMQFF. Written as DNA, the CDR3 is TGTGCCAGCAGTGACCTAGCGGGGATGCAGTTCTTC.

V usage is TRBV12-3 or TRBV12-4 and J usage is TRBJ2-7, with D unresolved. Trimming took 2 bases from V and 5 from J, leaving 4 bases between them. This CDR3 has 11 amino acids. For the CDR3, the DNA is TGTGCCAGCAGTTTAAAAAACGAGCAGTACTTC. It specifies CASSLKNEQYF.

The chain carries TRBV11-3 and TRBJ2-1; possibly TRBD1 or TRBD2 for D (6 bases each). Germline V gene lookup returns CDR1 SGHNT and CDR2 YENEEA. V was trimmed by 2 bases and J by 6 bases, leaving 14 bases between them. The CDR3 is made up of 15 amino acids. The CDR3 is CASSLYGGAFNEQFF. CDR3 DNA: TGTGCCAGCAGCTTATACGGGGGCGCGTTCAATGAGCAGTTCTTC. The variable domain in full, with the rest retrieved from reference TRBV11-3 and TRBJ2-1, is EAGVVQSPRYKIIEKKQPVAFWCNPISGHNTLYWYLQNLGQGPELLIRYENEEAVDDSQLPKDRFSAERLKGVDSTLKIQPAELGDSAVYLCASSLYGGAFNEQFFGPGTRLTVL.

There are a few counts of this clone. V usage is TRBV6-2 or TRBV6-3 and J usage is TRBJ2-1; TRBD2 aligns across 8 bases. CDR1 is MNHEY, CDR2 SVGEGT, per germline. The J segment lost 8 bases and the V segment lost 2 bases, leaving 14 bases of the junction unmatched. CDR3 length: 17 amino acids. The CDR3 DNA reads TGTGCCAGCAGTTACATCTCGGCTAGCGGGTTAATCCATGAGCAGTTCTTC. Its translation is CASSYISASGLIHEQFF.

The V gene is TRBV15, the J gene TRBJ2-5; TRBD1 is a possible D gene (6 bases). V lost 2 bases to trimming and J lost 4 bases, with 14 bases between them. The CDR3 is 15 residues long. CDR1 and CDR2 (germline): LNHNV, YYDKDF (reference sequence). CDR3 loop: CATSRQQGSGETQYF. CDR3 DNA: TGTGCCACCAGCAGACAGCAGGGGAGCGGAGAGACCCAGTACTTC.

The CDR3 DNA reads as TGTGCCACCAGTGATTCCGGGAATATCAATCAGCCCCAGCATTTT. Protein: CATSDSGNINQPQHF. This sequence joins TRBV24-1 and TRBJ1-5; D gene uncertain. Per germline, CDR1 KGHDR and CDR2 SFDVKD. The ends were cut back, 2 bases at V and 3 bases at J, with 10 bases in the middle. This CDR3 is built from 15 residues.

Of note for this clone: The junction shows a germline mismatch at one end, possibly a read error. The CDR3 sequence is CASSPQSGSYTGELFF. As DNA, the CDR3 is TGTGCTAGCAGCCCCCAAAGCGGGAGTTACACCGGGGAGCTGTTTTTT. The gene calls are TRBV7-7 and TRBJ2-2; 8 bases are a match to TRBD2. CDR3 size: 16 residues. Per the germline V gene, CDR1 is SSHAT and CDR2 is FNYEAQ (reference sequence).

A single count supports this clone. The genes are TRBV12-3 or TRBV12-4 and TRBJ2-5, with 8 bases fitting TRBD2. Unmatched junction bases numbered 7, after V lost 6 bases and J lost 10 bases. The CDR3 loop spans 12 amino acids. This chain's CDR3 is CASSPIGGGQYF. The CDR3 DNA reads as TGTGCCAGCAGCCCGATCGGGGGGGGCCAGTACTTC.

V and J are TRBV5-4 and TRBJ1-2; D is undetermined. The CDR3 covers 13 residues. V was clipped by 1 base and J by 2 bases, with 6 bases between them. Germline CDR1 is SGHNT and CDR2 is YYREEE (reference sequence). CDR3 bases: TGTGCCAGCAGCTTGCCCGGGAACTATGGCTACACCTTC. Translating gives CASSLPGNYGYTF.

The chain recombines TRBV9 with TRBJ2-5; D perhaps matches TRBD1 (7 bases). Trimming pared 0 bases from V and 4 bases from J, leaving 13 bases between. Looked up from germline, CDR1 is SGDLS and CDR2 is YYNGEE. The CDR3 spans 15 residues. The CDR3 nucleotides read TGTGCCAGCAGCGTAGGGGCAGGGGGGCCAGAGACCCAGTACTTC. This sequence encodes CASSVGAGGPETQYF.